Listed below are T cell receptor beta chains from one sample, sequenced in a study of beta chain features in type 1 diabetes. Clones were sequenced by immunoSEQ multiplex PCR, and TCRdb holds only the in-frame ones, with some missing. The table lists about 150,000 clones, 11% of them singletons, with 2% to 2.5% in the top ten. Sequenced material: central memory CD4+ T cells from blood. These receptors all stem from a man younger than 35 in good health. The CDR3 runs from the conserved cysteine through the conserved F or W. The D gene is left open where the match is weak. The listing skips clone size in some rows; elsewhere it reads once, few, many or a size class.

cdr3_length: 17
d_call: TRBD1
j_call: TRBJ1-3
clone_size: NA
v_call: TRBV4-2
cdr3_aa: CASSQPRDRAIGNTIYF
cdr3_nt: TGTGCCAGCAGCCAACCCCGGGACAGGGCAATCGGAAACACCATATATTTT

cdr3_length: 12
d_call: NA
j_call: TRBJ2-1
clone_size: NA
v_call: TRBV30
cdr3_aa: CAWTRREGEQFF
cdr3_nt: TGTGCCTGGACCCGACGCGAAGGTGAGCAGTTCTTC

cdr3_length: 12
d_call: TRBD1
j_call: TRBJ2-3
clone_size: NA
v_call: TRBV5-1
cdr3_aa: CASSPTGERQYF
cdr3_nt: TGCGCCAGCAGCCCGACAGGGGAGAGGCAGTATTTT

cdr3_length: 13
d_call: TRBD2
j_call: TRBJ2-1
clone_size: many
v_call: TRBV5-4
cdr3_aa: CASNLAGTDEQFF
cdr3_nt: TGTGCCAGCAACTTAGCGGGAACGGATGAGCAGTTCTTC

cdr3_length: 16
d_call: TRBD2
j_call: TRBJ2-7
clone_size: NA
v_call: TRBV4-2
cdr3_aa: CASSQSSGGISYEQYF
cdr3_nt: TGTGCCAGCAGCCAATCTAGCGGGGGGATCTCCTACGAGCAGTACTTC

cdr3_length: 16
d_call: NA
j_call: TRBJ2-1
clone_size: few
v_call: TRBV7-2
cdr3_aa: CASSLGWASSYNEQFF
cdr3_nt: TGTGCCAGCAGCTTAGGGTGGGCAAGCTCCTACAATGAGCAGTTCTTC

cdr3_length: 15
d_call: TRBD1
j_call: TRBJ2-1
clone_size: NA
v_call: TRBV28
cdr3_aa: CASSRAGQGNNEQFF
cdr3_nt: TGTGCCAGCAGCCGGGCGGGACAGGGTAACAATGAGCAGTTCTTC

cdr3_length: 12
d_call: TRBD1
j_call: TRBJ1-1
clone_size: few
v_call: TRBV29-1
cdr3_aa: CSVGQGPTEAFF
cdr3_nt: TGCAGCGTCGGACAGGGCCCCACTGAAGCTTTCTTT

cdr3_length: 15
d_call: TRBD1
j_call: TRBJ1-1
clone_size: NA
v_call: TRBV19
cdr3_aa: CASRRDSGQNTEAFF
cdr3_nt: TGTGCCAGTAGGCGGGACAGTGGGCAGAACACTGAAGCTTTCTTT

cdr3_length: 15
d_call: TRBD1
j_call: TRBJ1-1
clone_size: few
v_call: TRBV4-2
cdr3_aa: CASSQGDRENTEAFF
cdr3_nt: TGTGCCAGCAGCCAAGGGGACAGGGAAAACACTGAAGCTTTCTTT

cdr3_length: 17
d_call: NA
j_call: TRBJ1-2
clone_size: few
v_call: TRBV29-1
cdr3_aa: CSVEEGLGPLNNYGYTF
cdr3_nt: TGCAGCGTTGAAGAGGGACTGGGACCCCTAAATAACTATGGCTACACCTTC

cdr3_length: 17
d_call: NA
j_call: TRBJ1-3
clone_size: NA
v_call: TRBV5-1
cdr3_aa: CASSIGNTEPAGNTIYF
cdr3_nt: TGCGCCAGCAGCATTGGGAATACGGAACCGGCTGGAAACACCATATATTTT

cdr3_length: 16
d_call: TRBD1
j_call: TRBJ1-2
clone_size: NA
v_call: TRBV28
cdr3_aa: CASSTTRGYSGYGYTF
cdr3_nt: TGTGCCAGCAGTACGACCAGGGGGTACTCTGGCTATGGCTACACCTTC

cdr3_length: 16
d_call: TRBD1
j_call: TRBJ2-5
clone_size: NA
v_call: TRBV9
cdr3_aa: CASSPRGGQGQETQYF
cdr3_nt: TGTGCCAGCAGCCCCCGGGGGGGACAGGGGCAAGAGACCCAGTACTTC

cdr3_length: 17
d_call: NA
j_call: TRBJ2-4
clone_size: NA
v_call: TRBV18
cdr3_aa: CASSPTQGSLAKNIQYF
cdr3_nt: TGTGCCAGCTCACCGACACAGGGCTCTCTAGCCAAAAACATTCAGTACTTC

cdr3_length: 14
d_call: NA
j_call: TRBJ1-5
clone_size: few
v_call: TRBV7-2
cdr3_aa: CASSFRGSNQPQHF
cdr3_nt: TGTGCCAGCAGCTTCAGAGGGAGCAATCAGCCCCAGCATTTT

cdr3_length: 16
d_call: TRBD2
j_call: TRBJ2-3
clone_size: few
v_call: TRBV4-2
cdr3_aa: CASSRAAGGRTDTQYF
cdr3_nt: TGTGCCAGCAGCCGCGCAGCGGGAGGGCGTACAGATACGCAGTATTTT

cdr3_length: 13
d_call: TRBD1
j_call: TRBJ2-2
clone_size: NA
v_call: TRBV7-3
cdr3_aa: CASSRQGTGELFF
cdr3_nt: TGTGCCAGCAGCAGACAGGGGACCGGGGAGCTGTTTTTT

cdr3_length: 14
d_call: NA
j_call: TRBJ1-2
clone_size: NA
v_call: TRBV7-2
cdr3_aa: CASNKAAANYGYTF
cdr3_nt: TGTGCCAGCAACAAGGCCGCCGCTAACTATGGCTACACCTTC

cdr3_length: 15
d_call: TRBD1
j_call: TRBJ2-1
clone_size: NA
v_call: TRBV7-9
cdr3_aa: CASSLDRGGYNEQFF
cdr3_nt: TGTGCCAGCAGCCTGGACAGGGGAGGGTACAATGAGCAGTTCTTC

cdr3_length: 15
d_call: TRBD1
j_call: TRBJ1-6
clone_size: NA
v_call: TRBV5-1
cdr3_aa: CASSLSAGGPSPLHF
cdr3_nt: TGCGCCAGCAGCTTGAGTGCAGGGGGCCCTTCACCCCTCCACTTT

cdr3_length: 15
d_call: TRBD2
j_call: TRBJ2-1
clone_size: NA
v_call: TRBV9
cdr3_aa: CASSPHIAGRNEQFF
cdr3_nt: TGTGCCAGCAGCCCTCATATAGCGGGAAGGAATGAGCAGTTCTTC

cdr3_length: 14
d_call: TRBD2
j_call: TRBJ2-7
clone_size: few
v_call: TRBV29-1
cdr3_aa: CSADSGTSGREQYF
cdr3_nt: TGCAGCGCGGACTCCGGGACTAGCGGGAGGGAGCAGTACTTC

cdr3_length: 14
d_call: NA
j_call: TRBJ2-2
clone_size: NA
v_call: TRBV7-9
cdr3_aa: CASSPGMNTGELFF
cdr3_nt: TGTGCCAGCAGCCCAGGGATGAACACCGGGGAGCTGTTTTTT

cdr3_length: 15
d_call: NA
j_call: TRBJ1-2
clone_size: NA
v_call: TRBV5-1
cdr3_aa: CASSLQQGGNYGYTF
cdr3_nt: TGCGCCAGCAGCTTGCAGCAGGGCGGCAACTATGGCTACACCTTC

cdr3_length: 13
d_call: NA
j_call: TRBJ2-7
clone_size: NA
v_call: TRBV21-1
cdr3_aa: CASPDSTSYEQYF
cdr3_nt: TGTGCCAGCCCGGACAGTACCTCCTACGAGCAGTACTTC

cdr3_length: 13
d_call: TRBD1
j_call: TRBJ2-5
clone_size: few
v_call: TRBV19
cdr3_aa: CASATGKQETQYF
cdr3_nt: TGTGCCAGTGCGACAGGGAAACAAGAGACCCAGTACTTC

cdr3_length: 17
d_call: NA
j_call: TRBJ1-5
clone_size: many
v_call: TRBV4-2
cdr3_aa: CASSQELTGGRFQPQHF
cdr3_nt: TGTGCCAGCAGCCAAGAACTTACGGGGGGTCGGTTTCAGCCCCAGCATTTT

cdr3_length: 14
d_call: NA
j_call: TRBJ2-7
clone_size: NA
v_call: TRBV6-6
cdr3_aa: CASSKRELAYEQYF
cdr3_nt: TGTGCCAGCAGCAAAAGGGAACTAGCCTACGAGCAGTACTTC

cdr3_length: 17
d_call: TRBD1
j_call: TRBJ2-7
clone_size: NA
v_call: TRBV5-1
cdr3_aa: CASSLGGTGRSSYEQYF
cdr3_nt: TGCGCCAGCAGCTTGGGAGGGACAGGGAGGAGCTCCTACGAGCAGTACTTC

cdr3_length: 16
d_call: TRBD1
j_call: TRBJ1-2
clone_size: NA
v_call: TRBV5-1
cdr3_aa: CANLPGQGEEDYGYTF
cdr3_nt: TGCGCCAATCTTCCGGGACAGGGGGAGGAGGACTATGGCTACACCTTC

cdr3_length: 13
d_call: NA
j_call: TRBJ2-3
clone_size: few
v_call: TRBV7-9
cdr3_aa: CASSRSYTDTQYF
cdr3_nt: TGTGCCAGCAGCCGAAGTTACACAGATACGCAGTATTTT

cdr3_length: 16
d_call: NA
j_call: TRBJ1-4
clone_size: few
v_call: TRBV6-5
cdr3_aa: CASSYSKGTSNEKLFF
cdr3_nt: TGTGCCAGCAGTTACTCGAAGGGGACATCTAATGAAAAACTGTTTTTT

cdr3_length: 14
d_call: TRBD1
j_call: TRBJ1-3
clone_size: NA
v_call: TRBV29-1
cdr3_aa: CSVSQGGTGNTIYF
cdr3_nt: TGCAGCGTCTCTCAGGGGGGTACTGGAAACACCATATATTTT

cdr3_length: 12
d_call: NA
j_call: TRBJ2-7
clone_size: NA
v_call: TRBV7-2
cdr3_aa: CASSSGPYEQYF
cdr3_nt: TGTGCCAGCAGCTCGGGACCCTACGAGCAGTACTTC

cdr3_length: 17
d_call: NA
j_call: TRBJ2-3
clone_size: NA
v_call: TRBV4-1
cdr3_aa: CASSQDGARRNTDTQYF
cdr3_nt: TGCGCCAGCAGCCAAGATGGCGCTAGAAGAAACACAGATACGCAGTATTTT

cdr3_length: 15
d_call: TRBD2
j_call: TRBJ2-5
clone_size: NA
v_call: TRBV7-2
cdr3_aa: CASSSRTSGQETQYF
cdr3_nt: TGTGCCAGCAGCTCCCGGACTAGCGGTCAAGAGACCCAGTACTTC

cdr3_length: 16
d_call: TRBD1
j_call: TRBJ1-4
clone_size: NA
v_call: TRBV7-2
cdr3_aa: CASSKGQGTTNEKLFF
cdr3_nt: TGTGCCAGCAGCAAGGGACAGGGCACAACTAATGAAAAACTGTTTTTT

cdr3_length: 19
d_call: TRBD2
j_call: TRBJ2-1
clone_size: few
v_call: TRBV7-9
cdr3_aa: CASSPQLAGGYNSYNEQFF
cdr3_nt: TGTGCCAGCAGCCCGCAACTAGCGGGTGGGTATAATTCCTACAATGAGCAGTTCTTC

cdr3_length: 15
d_call: TRBD1
j_call: TRBJ2-7
clone_size: NA
v_call: TRBV11-1
cdr3_aa: CASSLGTARPYEQYF
cdr3_nt: TGTGCCAGCAGCTTGGGGACAGCGAGACCCTACGAGCAGTACTTC

cdr3_length: 11
d_call: NA
j_call: TRBJ1-2
clone_size: NA
v_call: TRBV19
cdr3_aa: CASSMEGGYTF
cdr3_nt: TGTGCCAGTAGTATGGAGGGTGGCTACACCTTC

cdr3_length: 13
d_call: TRBD1
j_call: TRBJ1-1
clone_size: few
v_call: TRBV5-4
cdr3_aa: CASSRDREGTAFF
cdr3_nt: TGTGCCAGCAGCCGGGACAGGGAAGGGACAGCTTTCTTT

cdr3_length: 16
d_call: NA
j_call: TRBJ2-1
clone_size: few
v_call: TRBV5-1
cdr3_aa: CASWPQAGSSDNEQFF
cdr3_nt: TGCGCCAGCTGGCCGCAGGCCGGCAGTTCGGACAATGAGCAGTTCTTC

cdr3_length: 16
d_call: TRBD2
j_call: TRBJ2-5
clone_size: few
v_call: TRBV4-2
cdr3_aa: CASSQLGRGGQETQYF
cdr3_nt: TGTGCCAGCAGCCAATTAGGGCGGGGGGGCCAGGAGACCCAGTACTTC

cdr3_length: 14
d_call: NA
j_call: TRBJ2-3
clone_size: few
v_call: TRBV7-9
cdr3_aa: CASSLQASTDTQYF
cdr3_nt: TGTGCCAGCAGCTTACAGGCTAGCACAGATACGCAGTATTTT

cdr3_length: 13
d_call: NA
j_call: TRBJ2-7
clone_size: few
v_call: TRBV7-2
cdr3_aa: CASSLAVPYEQYF
cdr3_nt: TGTGCCAGCAGCTTGGCGGTACCCTACGAGCAGTACTTC

cdr3_length: 14
d_call: NA
j_call: TRBJ1-1
clone_size: few
v_call: TRBV28
cdr3_aa: CASSPGGSGTEAFF
cdr3_nt: TGTGCCAGCAGTCCCGGAGGGTCAGGGACTGAAGCTTTCTTT

cdr3_length: 17
d_call: TRBD2
j_call: TRBJ2-3
clone_size: NA
v_call: TRBV30
cdr3_aa: CAWSAGTSGRPTDTQYF
cdr3_nt: TGTGCCTGGAGTGCCGGGACTAGCGGGCGGCCCACAGATACGCAGTATTTT

cdr3_length: 13
d_call: NA
j_call: TRBJ1-5
clone_size: NA
v_call: TRBV9
cdr3_aa: CASSVEVNQPQHF
cdr3_nt: TGTGCCAGCAGCGTAGAGGTGAATCAGCCCCAGCATTTT

cdr3_length: 15
d_call: NA
j_call: TRBJ1-4
clone_size: NA
v_call: TRBV2
cdr3_aa: CASSSDRRGAEKLFF
cdr3_nt: TGTGCCAGCAGTTCCGACAGGAGAGGGGCTGAAAAACTGTTTTTT

cdr3_length: 15
d_call: NA
j_call: TRBJ2-3
clone_size: NA
v_call: TRBV6-5
cdr3_aa: CASSYIGTSTDTQYF
cdr3_nt: TGTGCCAGCAGTTATATAGGTACTAGCACAGATACGCAGTATTTT

cdr3_length: 13
d_call: NA
j_call: TRBJ2-3
clone_size: many
v_call: TRBV10-3
cdr3_aa: CAISVSGTDTQYF
cdr3_nt: TGTGCCATCAGTGTATCGGGCACAGATACGCAGTATTTT

cdr3_length: 14
d_call: NA
j_call: TRBJ2-5
clone_size: NA
v_call: TRBV11-2
cdr3_aa: CASSGIGNQETQYF
cdr3_nt: TGTGCCAGCAGCGGAATTGGGAACCAAGAGACCCAGTACTTC

cdr3_length: 15
d_call: NA
j_call: TRBJ2-7
clone_size: NA
v_call: TRBV7-9
cdr3_aa: CASSQDERTYYEQYF
cdr3_nt: TGTGCCAGCAGCCAAGATGAGAGGACCTACTACGAGCAGTACTTC

cdr3_length: 17
d_call: NA
j_call: TRBJ1-5
clone_size: NA
v_call: TRBV4-3
cdr3_aa: CASSHPAGAQFNQPQHF
cdr3_nt: TGCGCCAGCAGCCATCCGGCAGGCGCCCAATTCAATCAGCCCCAGCATTTT